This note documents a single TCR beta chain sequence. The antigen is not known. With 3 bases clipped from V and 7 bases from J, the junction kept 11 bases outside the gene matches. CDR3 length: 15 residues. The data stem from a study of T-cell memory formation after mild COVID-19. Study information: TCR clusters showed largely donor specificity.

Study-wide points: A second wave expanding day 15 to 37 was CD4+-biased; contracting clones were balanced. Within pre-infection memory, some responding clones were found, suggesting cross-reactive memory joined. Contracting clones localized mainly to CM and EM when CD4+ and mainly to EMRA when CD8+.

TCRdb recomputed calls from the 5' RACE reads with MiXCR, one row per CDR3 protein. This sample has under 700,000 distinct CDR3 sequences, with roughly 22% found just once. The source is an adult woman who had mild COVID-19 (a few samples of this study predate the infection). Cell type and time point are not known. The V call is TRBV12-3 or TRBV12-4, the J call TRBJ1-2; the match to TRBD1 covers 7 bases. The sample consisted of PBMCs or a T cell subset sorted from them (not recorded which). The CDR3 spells CASSLEAGGRCGYTF. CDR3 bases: TGTGCCAGCAGTTTGGAGGCAGGGGGACGGTGTGGCTACACCTTC.